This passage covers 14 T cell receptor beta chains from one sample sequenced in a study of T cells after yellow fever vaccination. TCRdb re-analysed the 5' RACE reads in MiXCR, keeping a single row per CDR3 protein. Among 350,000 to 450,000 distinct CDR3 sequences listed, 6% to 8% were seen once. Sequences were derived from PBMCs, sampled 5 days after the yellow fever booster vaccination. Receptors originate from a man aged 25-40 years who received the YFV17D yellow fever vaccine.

DNA for the CDR3: TGCAGTGCTAGAGCGGGAGGGGCAACAGATACGCAGTATTTT. Its protein product is CSARAGGATDTQYF. This sequence joins TRBV20-1 and TRBJ2-3; 8 bases are shared with TRBD2. Germline V CDR1 and CDR2: DFQATT, SNEGSKA (reference sequence). J lost 3 bases, V lost 1 base, and 3 bases had no gene match. CDR3 length: 14 amino acids.

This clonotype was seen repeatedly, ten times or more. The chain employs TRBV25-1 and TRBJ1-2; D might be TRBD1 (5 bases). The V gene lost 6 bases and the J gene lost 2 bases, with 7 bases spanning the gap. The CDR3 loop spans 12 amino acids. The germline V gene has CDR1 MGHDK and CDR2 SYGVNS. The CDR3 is CASSRQNYGYTF. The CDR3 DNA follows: TGTGCCAGCAGCAGACAGAACTATGGCTACACCTTC.

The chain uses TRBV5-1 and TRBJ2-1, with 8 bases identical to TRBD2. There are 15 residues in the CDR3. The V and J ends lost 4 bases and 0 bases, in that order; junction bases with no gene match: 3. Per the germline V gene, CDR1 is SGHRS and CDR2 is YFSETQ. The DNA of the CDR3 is TGCGCCAGCAGCCGGGGACTAGACTCCTACAATGAGCAGTTCTTC. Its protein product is CASSRGLDSYNEQFF.

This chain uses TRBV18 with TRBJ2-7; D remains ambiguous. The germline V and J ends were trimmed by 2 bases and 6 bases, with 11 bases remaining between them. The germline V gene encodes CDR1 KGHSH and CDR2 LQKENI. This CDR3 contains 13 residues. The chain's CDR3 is CASSPLGISEQYF. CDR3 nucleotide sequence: TGTGCCAGCTCACCATTGGGAATTAGCGAGCAGTACTTC.

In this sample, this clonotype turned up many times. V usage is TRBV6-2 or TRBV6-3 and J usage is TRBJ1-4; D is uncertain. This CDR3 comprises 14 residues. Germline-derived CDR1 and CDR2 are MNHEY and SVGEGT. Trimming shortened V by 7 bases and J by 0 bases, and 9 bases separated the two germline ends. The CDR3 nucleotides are TGTGCCAGCAAAGAAGTCCCAACTAATGAAAAACTGTTTTTT. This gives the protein CASKEVPTNEKLFF.

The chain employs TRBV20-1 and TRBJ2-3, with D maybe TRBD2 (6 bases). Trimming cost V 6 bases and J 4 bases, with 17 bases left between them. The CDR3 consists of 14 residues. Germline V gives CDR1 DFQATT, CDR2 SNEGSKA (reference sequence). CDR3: CSAQVSGRSDTQYF. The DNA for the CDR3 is TGCAGTGCCCAAGTTAGCGGCCGCTCAGATACGCAGTATTTT.

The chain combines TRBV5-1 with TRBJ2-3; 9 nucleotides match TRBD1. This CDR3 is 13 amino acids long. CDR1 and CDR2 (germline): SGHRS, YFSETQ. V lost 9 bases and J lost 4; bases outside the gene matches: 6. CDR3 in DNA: TGCGCCACCGGGACAGGGATTCCAGATACGCAGTATTTT. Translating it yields CATGTGIPDTQYF.

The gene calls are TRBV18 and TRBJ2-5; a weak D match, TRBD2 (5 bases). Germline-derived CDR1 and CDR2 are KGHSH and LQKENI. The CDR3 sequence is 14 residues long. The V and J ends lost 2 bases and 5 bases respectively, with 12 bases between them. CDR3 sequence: CASSPRTGPETQYF. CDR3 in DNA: TGTGCCAGCTCACCAAGGACTGGGCCGGAGACCCAGTACTTC. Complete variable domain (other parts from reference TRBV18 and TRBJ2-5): NAGVMQNPRHLVRRRGQEARLRCSPMKGHSHVYWYRQLPEEGLKFMVYLQKENIIDESGMPKERFSAEFPKEGPSILRIQQVVRGDSAAYFCASSPRTGPETQYFGPGTRLLVL.

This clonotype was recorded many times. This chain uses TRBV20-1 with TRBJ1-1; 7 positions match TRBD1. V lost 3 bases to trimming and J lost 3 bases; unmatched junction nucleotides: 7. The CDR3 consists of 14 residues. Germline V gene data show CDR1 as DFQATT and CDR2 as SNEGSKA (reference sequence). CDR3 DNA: TGCAGTGCTAGGAGAGGGGGCGCCGACACTGAAGCTTTCTTT. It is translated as CSARRGGADTEAFF.

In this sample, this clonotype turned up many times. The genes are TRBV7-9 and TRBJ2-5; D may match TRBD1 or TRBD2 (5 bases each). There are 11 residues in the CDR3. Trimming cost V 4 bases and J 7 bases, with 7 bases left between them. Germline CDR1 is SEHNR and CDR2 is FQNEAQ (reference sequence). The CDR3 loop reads CASSSGGTQYF. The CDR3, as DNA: TGTGCCAGCAGCTCTGGGGGGACCCAGTACTTC.

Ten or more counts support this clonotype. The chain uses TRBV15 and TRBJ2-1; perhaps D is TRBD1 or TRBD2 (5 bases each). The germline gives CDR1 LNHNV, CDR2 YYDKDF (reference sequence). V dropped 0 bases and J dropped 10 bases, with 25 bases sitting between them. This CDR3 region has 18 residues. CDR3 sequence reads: CATSRDLVGTGSGYEQFF. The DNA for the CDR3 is TGTGCCACCAGCAGAGATCTAGTGGGGACGGGTAGTGGTTACGAGCAGTTCTTC.

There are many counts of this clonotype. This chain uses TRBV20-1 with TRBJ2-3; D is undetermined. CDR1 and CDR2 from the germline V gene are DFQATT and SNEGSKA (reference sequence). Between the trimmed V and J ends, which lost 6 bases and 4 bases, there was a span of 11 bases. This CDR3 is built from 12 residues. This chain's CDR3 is CSAASSADTQYF. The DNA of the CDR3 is TGCAGTGCCGCTAGTTCGGCAGATACGCAGTATTTT.

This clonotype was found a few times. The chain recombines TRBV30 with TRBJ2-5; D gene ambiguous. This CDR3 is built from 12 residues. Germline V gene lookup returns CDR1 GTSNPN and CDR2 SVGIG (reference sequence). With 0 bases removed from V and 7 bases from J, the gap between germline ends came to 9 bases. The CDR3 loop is CAWSVPVGTQYF. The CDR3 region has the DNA TGTGCCTGGAGTGTACCCGTGGGGACCCAGTACTTC.

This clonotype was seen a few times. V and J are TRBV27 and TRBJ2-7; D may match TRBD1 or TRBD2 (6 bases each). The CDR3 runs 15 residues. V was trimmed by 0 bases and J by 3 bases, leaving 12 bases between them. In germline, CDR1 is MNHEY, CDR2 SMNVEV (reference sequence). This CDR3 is CASSLSGGHGYEQYF. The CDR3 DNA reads TGTGCCAGCAGTTTATCGGGGGGCCACGGCTACGAGCAGTACTTC.